A selection of T cell receptor beta chains follows, all from one sample in a study of identical twins. MiXCR, applied by TCRdb to the 5' RACE reads, yields one record per CDR3 protein. The repertoire includes 450,000 to 650,000 distinct CDR3 sequences, about 15% of them detected once, and less than 0.5% sits in the top ten. The same data also contributed to another study, on yellow fever vaccine responses in identical twins.

The material sequenced was CD4+ T cells sorted from blood. These receptors all come from a woman aged 18-30 years in good health. Both conserved end residues are part of each CDR3. The D gene is left open where the match is weak. The size of a clone is reported for some rows only, either as once, few or many, or as a class for expanded clones.

>few|TRBD1|TRBV11-2|TRBJ1-5
TGTGCCAGCAGCTTAGAGTCCGGGACAGGGCTGGGTAGATTTCAGCCCCAGCATTTT
CASSLESGTGLGRFQPQHF
>.|.|TRBV2|TRBJ2-1
TGTGCCAGCAGTATACTAGCTTTGGGGATGGGTGAGCAGTTCTTC
CASSILALGMGEQFF
>few|TRBD1|TRBV12-3/TRBV12-4|TRBJ2-1
TGTGCCAGCAGTTGGACGACAGGGGACTACAATGAGCAGTTCTTC
CASSWTTGDYNEQFF
>few|TRBD1|TRBV27|TRBJ1-2
TGTGCCAGCAGTTTATCCGGGACAGCCTACTATGGCTACACCTTC
CASSLSGTAYYGYTF
>.|.|TRBV2|TRBJ1-5
TGTGCCAGCAGCCTCGGACAGCCCAATCAGCCCCAGCATTTT
CASSLGQPNQPQHF
>many|TRBD2|TRBV14|TRBJ2-1
TGTGCCAGCAGCCAGAGCCGGATGGGACTAGCGGGAGATGAGCAGTTCTTC
CASSQSRMGLAGDEQFF
>.|.|TRBV9|TRBJ2-1
TGTGCCAGCAGCATATCAGGGAACTACAATGAGCAGTTCTTC
CASSISGNYNEQFF
>.|.|TRBV7-9|TRBJ2-2
TGTGCCAGCAGCTCACGACACCGACCCACCGGGGAGCTGTTTTTT
CASSSRHRPTGELFF
>few|.|TRBV2|TRBJ2-3
TGTGCCAGCAGTGAAAGGGGCGCGAGTACGCAGTATTTT
CASSERGASTQYF
>few|.|TRBV7-2|TRBJ2-1
TGTGCCAGCAGCTTAGTGTCAGGGGCTAACTACAATGAGCAGTTCTTC
CASSLVSGANYNEQFF
>few|.|TRBV7-9|TRBJ2-5
TGTGCCAGCAGCCCCACCGGGTCCCAAGAGACCCAGTACTTC
CASSPTGSQETQYF
>.|.|TRBV5-4|TRBJ2-2
TGTGCCAGCAGCTTGGATGGAGGGGTGAGGTCCGGGGAGCTGTTTTTT
CASSLDGGVRSGELFF
>few|.|TRBV10-3|TRBJ2-3
TGTGCCATCAGTGAACCCCGGGTTACGGGGCGCACAGATACGCAGTATTTT
CAISEPRVTGRTDTQYF